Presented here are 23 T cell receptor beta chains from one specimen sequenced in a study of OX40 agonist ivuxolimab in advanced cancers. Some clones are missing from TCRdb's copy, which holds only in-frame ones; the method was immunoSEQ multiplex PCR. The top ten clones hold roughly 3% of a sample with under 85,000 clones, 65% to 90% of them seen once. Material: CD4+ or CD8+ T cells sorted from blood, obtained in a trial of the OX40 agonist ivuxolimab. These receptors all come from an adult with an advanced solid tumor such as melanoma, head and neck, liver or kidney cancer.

CDR3 nucleotide sequence: TGCGCCAGCAGCTTGTTACAGTTGCTACATAGCAATCAGCCCCAGCATTTT. This encodes CASSLLQLLHSNQPQHF. V gene TRBV5-1 combines with J gene TRBJ1-5; no definite D call. The CDR3 is made up of 17 amino acids. Germline-derived CDR1 and CDR2 are SGHRS and YFSETQ. Between the trimmed V and J ends, which lost 1 base and 0 bases, there was a span of 14 bases.

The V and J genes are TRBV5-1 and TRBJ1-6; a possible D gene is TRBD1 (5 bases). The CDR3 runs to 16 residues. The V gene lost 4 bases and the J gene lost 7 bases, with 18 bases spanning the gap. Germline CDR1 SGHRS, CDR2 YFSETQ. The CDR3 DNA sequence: TGCGCCAGCAGCCAATCGACAGTTCCCCAAAATTCACCCCTCCACTTT. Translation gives CASSQSTVPQNSPLHF.

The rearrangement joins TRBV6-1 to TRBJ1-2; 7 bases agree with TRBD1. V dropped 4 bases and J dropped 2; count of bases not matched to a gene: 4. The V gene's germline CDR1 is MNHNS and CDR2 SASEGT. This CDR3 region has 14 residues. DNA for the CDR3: TGTGCCAGCAGTGTTGGACAGGCCAACTATGGCTACACCTTC. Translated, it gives CASSVGQANYGYTF.

CDR3 nucleotides: TGTGCCAGCAGCTTAGTTGTGGGACAGGTATATGGCTACACCTTC. This codes for CASSLVVGQVYGYTF. This chain connects TRBV11-2 to TRBJ1-2; 8 nucleotides match TRBD1. Germline loops: CDR1 SGHAT, CDR2 FQNNGV. The junction had 6 bases not matched to a gene; V was cut back by 1 base and J by 5 bases. CDR3 length: 15 residues.

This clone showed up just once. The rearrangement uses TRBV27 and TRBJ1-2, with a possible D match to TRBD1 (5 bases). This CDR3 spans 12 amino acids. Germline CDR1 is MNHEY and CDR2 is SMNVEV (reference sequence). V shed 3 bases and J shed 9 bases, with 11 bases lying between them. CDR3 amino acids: CASSFRGVSYTF. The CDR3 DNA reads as TGTGCCAGCAGTTTTCGAGGGGTCAGCTACACCTTC.

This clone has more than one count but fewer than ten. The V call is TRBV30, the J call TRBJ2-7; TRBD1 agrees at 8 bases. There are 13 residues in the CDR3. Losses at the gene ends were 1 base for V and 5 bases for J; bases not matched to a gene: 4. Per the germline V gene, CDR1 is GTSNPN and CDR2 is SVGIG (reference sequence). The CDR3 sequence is CAWSGTGSHEQYF. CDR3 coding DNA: TGTGCCTGGAGTGGGACAGGGTCACACGAGCAGTACTTC.

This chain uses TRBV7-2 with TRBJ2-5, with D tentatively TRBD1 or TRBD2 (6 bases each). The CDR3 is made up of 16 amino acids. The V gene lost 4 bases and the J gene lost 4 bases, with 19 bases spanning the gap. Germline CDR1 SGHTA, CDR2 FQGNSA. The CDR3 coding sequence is TGTGCCAGCAGCTCAAGAGGAGGGGGACTCAGAGAGACCCAGTACTTC. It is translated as CASSSRGGGLRETQYF.

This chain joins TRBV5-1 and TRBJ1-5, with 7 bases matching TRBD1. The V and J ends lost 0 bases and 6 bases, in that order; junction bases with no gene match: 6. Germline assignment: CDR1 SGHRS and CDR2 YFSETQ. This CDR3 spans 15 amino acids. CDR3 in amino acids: CASSLAGDRSQPQHF. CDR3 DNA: TGCGCCAGCAGCTTGGCCGGGGACAGAAGTCAGCCCCAGCATTTT.

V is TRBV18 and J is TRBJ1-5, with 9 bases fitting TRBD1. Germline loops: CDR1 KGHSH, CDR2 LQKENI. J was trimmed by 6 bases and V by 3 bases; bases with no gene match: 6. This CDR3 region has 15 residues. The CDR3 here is CASSPPDRGGQPQHF. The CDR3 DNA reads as TGTGCCAGCTCACCCCCAGACAGGGGGGGTCAGCCCCAGCATTTT.

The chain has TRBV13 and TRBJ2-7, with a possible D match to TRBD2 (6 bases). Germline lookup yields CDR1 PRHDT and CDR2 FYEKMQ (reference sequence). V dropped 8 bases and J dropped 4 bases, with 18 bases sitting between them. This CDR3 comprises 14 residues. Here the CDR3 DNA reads TGTGCCAGCTGTCCTCGGAGGGCCGCGTACGAGCAGTACTTC. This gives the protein CASCPRRAAYEQYF.

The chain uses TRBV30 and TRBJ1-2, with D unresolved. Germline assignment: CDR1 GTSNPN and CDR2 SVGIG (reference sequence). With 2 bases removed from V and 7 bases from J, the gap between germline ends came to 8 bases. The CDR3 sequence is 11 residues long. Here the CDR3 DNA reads TGTGCCTGGAGTCGTCTATTTGGCTACACCTTC. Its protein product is CAWSRLFGYTF.

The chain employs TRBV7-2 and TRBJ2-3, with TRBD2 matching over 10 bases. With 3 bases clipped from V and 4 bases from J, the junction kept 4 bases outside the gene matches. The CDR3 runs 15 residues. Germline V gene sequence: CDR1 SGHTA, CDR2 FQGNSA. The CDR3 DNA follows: TGTGCCAGCAGCTTCCAGCGGGGGGGGTCAGATACGCAGTATTTT. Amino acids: CASSFQRGGSDTQYF.

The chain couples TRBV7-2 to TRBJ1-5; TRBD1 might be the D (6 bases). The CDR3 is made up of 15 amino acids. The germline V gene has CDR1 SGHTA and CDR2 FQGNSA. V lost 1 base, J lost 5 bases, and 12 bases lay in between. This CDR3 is CASSLVSGVYQPQHF. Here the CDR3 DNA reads TGTGCCAGCAGCTTAGTGTCAGGGGTTTATCAGCCCCAGCATTTT.

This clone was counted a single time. Written as DNA, the CDR3 is TGTGCCAGCAGCTTAGTTGGGGGGTCGAGTACTTATGGCTACACCTTC. Protein: CASSLVGGSSTYGYTF. V and J are TRBV7-2 and TRBJ1-2; maybe TRBD1 (5 bases). The germline gives CDR1 SGHTA, CDR2 FQGNSA. The CDR3 is 16 residues long. V gave up 1 base and J gave up 5 bases, with 17 bases separating them. The full variable domain, completed using reference TRBV7-2 and TRBJ1-2, is GAGVSQSPSNKVTEKGKDVELRCDPISGHTALYWYRQSLGQGLEFLIYFQGNSAPDKSGLPSDRFSAERTGGSVSTLTIQRTQQEDSAVYLCASSLVGGSSTYGYTFGSGTRLTVV.

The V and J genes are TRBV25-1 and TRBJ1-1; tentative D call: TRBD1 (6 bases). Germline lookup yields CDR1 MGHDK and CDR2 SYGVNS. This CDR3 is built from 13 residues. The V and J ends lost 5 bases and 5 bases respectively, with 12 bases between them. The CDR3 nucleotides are TGTGCCAGCAGTTGGGTCGGGACAACTGAAGCTTTCTTT. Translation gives CASSWVGTTEAFF.

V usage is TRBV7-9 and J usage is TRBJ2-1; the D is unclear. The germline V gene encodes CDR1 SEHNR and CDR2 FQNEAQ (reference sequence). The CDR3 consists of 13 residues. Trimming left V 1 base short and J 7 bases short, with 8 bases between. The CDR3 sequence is CASSLEKGNEQFF. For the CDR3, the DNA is TGTGCCAGCAGCTTAGAGAAGGGTAATGAGCAGTTCTTC.

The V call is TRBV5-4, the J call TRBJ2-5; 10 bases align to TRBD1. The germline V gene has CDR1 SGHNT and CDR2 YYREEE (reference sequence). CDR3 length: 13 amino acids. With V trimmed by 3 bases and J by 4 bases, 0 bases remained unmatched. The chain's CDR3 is CASSWDRGETQYF. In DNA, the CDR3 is TGTGCCAGCAGCTGGGACAGGGGAGAGACCCAGTACTTC.

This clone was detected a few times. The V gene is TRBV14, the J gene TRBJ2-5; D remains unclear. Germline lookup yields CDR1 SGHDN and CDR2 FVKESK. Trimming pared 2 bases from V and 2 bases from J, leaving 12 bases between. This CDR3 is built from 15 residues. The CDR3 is CASSQNYGRQETQYF. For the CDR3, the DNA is TGTGCCAGCAGCCAAAATTACGGACGGCAAGAGACCCAGTACTTC.

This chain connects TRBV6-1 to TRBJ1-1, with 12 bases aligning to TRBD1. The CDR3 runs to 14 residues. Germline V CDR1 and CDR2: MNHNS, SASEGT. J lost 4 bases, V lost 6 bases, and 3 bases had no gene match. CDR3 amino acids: CASSRDRGPTEAFF. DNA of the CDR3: TGTGCCAGCAGCCGGGACAGGGGGCCCACTGAAGCTTTCTTT.

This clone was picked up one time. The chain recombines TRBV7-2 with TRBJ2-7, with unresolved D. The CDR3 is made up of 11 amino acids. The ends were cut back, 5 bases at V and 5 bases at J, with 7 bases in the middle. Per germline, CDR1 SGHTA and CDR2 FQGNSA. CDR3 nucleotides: TGTGCCAGCAGCAGTAGTCACGAGCAGTACTTC. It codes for CASSSSHEQYF.

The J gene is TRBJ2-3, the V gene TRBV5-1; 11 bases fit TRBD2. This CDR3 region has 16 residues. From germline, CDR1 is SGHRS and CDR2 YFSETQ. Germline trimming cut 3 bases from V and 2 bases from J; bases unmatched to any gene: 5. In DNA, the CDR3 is TGCGCCAGCAGCTCACTAGCGGGGGTGACCACAGATACGCAGTATTTT. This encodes CASSSLAGVTTDTQYF. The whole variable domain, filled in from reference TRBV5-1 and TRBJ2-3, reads KAGVTQTPRYLIKTRGQQVTLSCSPISGHRSVSWYQQTPGQGLQFLFEYFSETQRNKGNFPGRFSGRQFSNSRSEMNVSTLELGDSALYLCASSSLAGVTTDTQYFGPGTRLTVL.

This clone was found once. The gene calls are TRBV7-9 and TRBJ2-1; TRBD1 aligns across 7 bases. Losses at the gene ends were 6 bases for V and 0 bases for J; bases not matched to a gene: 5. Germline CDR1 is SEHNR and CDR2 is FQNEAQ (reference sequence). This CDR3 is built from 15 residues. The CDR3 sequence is CASRAGGISYNEQFF. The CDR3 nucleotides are TGTGCCAGCAGAGCAGGGGGTATCTCCTACAATGAGCAGTTCTTC.

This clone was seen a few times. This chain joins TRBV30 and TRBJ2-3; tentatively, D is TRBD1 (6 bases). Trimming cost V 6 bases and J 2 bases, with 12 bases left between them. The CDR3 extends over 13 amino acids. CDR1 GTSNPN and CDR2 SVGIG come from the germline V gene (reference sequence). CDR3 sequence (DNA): TGTGCCTGCCGCCGGGACAACACAGATACGCAGTATTTT. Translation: CACRRDNTDTQYF.